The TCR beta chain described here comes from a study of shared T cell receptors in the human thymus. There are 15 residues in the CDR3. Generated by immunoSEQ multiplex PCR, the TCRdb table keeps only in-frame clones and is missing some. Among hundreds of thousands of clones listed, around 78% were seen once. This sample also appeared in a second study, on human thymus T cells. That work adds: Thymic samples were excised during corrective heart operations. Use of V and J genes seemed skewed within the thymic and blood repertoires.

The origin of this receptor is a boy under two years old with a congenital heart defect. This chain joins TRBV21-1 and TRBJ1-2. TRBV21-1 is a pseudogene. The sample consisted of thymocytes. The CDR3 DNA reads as TGTGCCAGCAGCAAACTCTCCGGGGCTAACTATGGCTACACCTTC. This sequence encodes CASSKLSGANYGYTF.